This TCR beta chain was sequenced in a study of Graves' ophthalmopathy and Graves' hyperthyroidism. Study outcomes and limitations: Clonotypes were expanded in thyroid at above 0.001 frequency, and most also appeared in blood.

At least ten counts were recorded for this clonotype. Its antigen is not identified. Looked up from germline, CDR1 is MDHEN and CDR2 is SYDVKM. There are 15 residues in the CDR3. The V end lost 8 bases, the J end lost 2 bases, and 19 bases lay between the germline ends. It was on clinical symptoms, serum thyroxine, TRAb, thyroid ultrasound and orbital computed tomography that diagnosis relied. Amplification from RNA transcripts yielded the TCR beta CDR3 regions. First-round RT-PCR with HTBI primers preceded a second-round multiplex PCR. TCRdb redid the calling of the multiplex PCR reads with MiXCR, one entry per CDR3 protein. The sample carries some 210,000 distinct CDR3 sequences, around 28% recorded once.

The specimen sequenced was peripheral blood. This clonotype originated in a man between 50 and 59 years old with Graves' ophthalmopathy. The chain recombines TRBV28 with TRBJ2-7; a possible D gene is TRBD2 (7 bases). The CDR3 DNA reads as TGTGCCAGCCTCGGTCGAGGGGGGGGACCCTACGAGCAGTACTTC. Translation: CASLGRGGGPYEQYF.